Below, 17 T cell receptor beta chains from the same sample are listed, as sequenced in a study of T cell responses to AZD1222 COVID-19 vaccine. Method: immunoSEQ multiplex PCR; TCRdb's copy keeps in-frame clones and lacks some. The sample has 100,000 to 150,000 clones; roughly 92% are singletons. The sample was peripheral blood, taken 28 days after the second AZD1222 dose. All receptors derive from an adult who received the AZD1222 COVID-19 vaccine.

The chain is built from TRBV28 and TRBJ2-5, with D unclear. The DNA end is more similar to TRBJ2-7, so the J call may be wrong. This CDR3 region has 13 residues. In germline, CDR1 is MDHEN, CDR2 SYDVKM. The CDR3 bases are TGTGCCAGCAGTTTACAGGTTACACACGAGCAGTACTTC. It yields the protein CASSLQVTHEQYF.

V usage is TRBV6-4 and J usage is TRBJ2-7, with TRBD2 matching 15 bases. The CDR3 sequence is 15 residues long. The germline V gene has CDR1 MRHNA and CDR2 SNTAGT. With V trimmed by 8 bases and J by 3 bases, 5 bases remained unmatched. This CDR3 reads CASPPGLAGGYEQYF. The CDR3 bases are TGTGCCAGCCCTCCGGGACTAGCGGGAGGCTACGAGCAGTACTTC.

The gene calls are TRBV6-2 or TRBV6-3 and TRBJ1-2, with TRBD1 identical over 8 bases. The V gene's germline CDR1 is MNHEY and CDR2 SVGEGT. J was trimmed by 2 bases and V by 4 bases; bases with no gene match: 12. The CDR3 totals 17 residues. The CDR3 protein is CASSSSRDRFSNYGYTF. The CDR3 coding sequence is TGTGCCAGCAGTTCGTCCCGGGACAGGTTCTCCAACTATGGCTACACCTTC.

The genes are TRBV7-7 and TRBJ2-7; D is possibly TRBD2 (7 bases). V lost 6 bases, J lost 3 bases, and 18 bases lay in between. The CDR3 loop spans 15 amino acids. CDR1 and CDR2 (germline): SSHAT, FNYEAQ (reference sequence). The CDR3 nucleotides read TGTGCCAGCAGTTACCGACGGGGGGACAACTACGAGCAGTACTTC. It yields the protein CASSYRRGDNYEQYF.

The rearrangement links TRBV3-1 (or the pseudogene TRBV3-2) to TRBJ1-1, with TRBD1 as a possible D gene (6 bases). Germline CDR1 LGHDT, CDR2 YNNKEL (reference sequence). V was cut by 4 bases and J by 4 bases, with 10 bases left in between. This CDR3 comprises 13 residues. The CDR3 loop reads CASSRDRITEAFF. CDR3 nucleotides: TGTGCCAGCAGCCGTGACAGGATCACTGAAGCTTTCTTT.

The V gene is TRBV4-3, the J gene TRBJ2-7, with a possible D match to TRBD1 (6 bases). V was shortened by 0 bases and J by 3 bases, with 9 bases between the two germline ends. Per the germline V gene, CDR1 is LGHNA and CDR2 is YSLEER. The CDR3 loop spans 14 amino acids. CDR3 sequence: CASSQDARGYEQYF. In DNA, the CDR3 is TGCGCCAGCAGCCAAGATGCCAGGGGCTACGAGCAGTACTTC.

The V and J genes are TRBV20-1 and TRBJ2-7; possibly TRBD1 for D (5 bases). The ends were cut back, 3 bases at V and 3 bases at J, with 12 bases in the middle. The germline gives CDR1 DFQATT, CDR2 SNEGSKA (reference sequence). CDR3 length: 13 amino acids. The CDR3 bases are TGCAGTGCTAGTGCCGACAGTAACTACGAGCAGTACTTC. Translated, it gives CSASADSNYEQYF.

The chain couples TRBV7-2 to TRBJ2-1; 9 bases match TRBD2. This CDR3 is built from 15 residues. Trimming removed 8 bases from V and 7 bases from J; junction bases left unmatched: 12. The germline gives CDR1 SGHTA, CDR2 FQGNSA. Here the CDR3 DNA reads TGTGCCAGCGGCCAGGGACTAGCCTGGGGGAATGAGCAGTTCTTC. It is translated as CASGQGLAWGNEQFF.

J is TRBJ2-3 and V is TRBV9; 8 bases are shared with TRBD1. Germline trimming cut 0 bases from V and 5 bases from J; bases unmatched to any gene: 8. From germline, CDR1 is SGDLS and CDR2 YYNGEE. The CDR3 sequence is 16 residues long. CDR3 nucleotide sequence: TGTGCCAGCAGCGTAGAGACAGGGGTTTCTGTAGATACGCAGTATTTT. Translated, it gives CASSVETGVSVDTQYF.

This clone was seen a single time. CDR3 sequence: CASSLSTGRKFF. The DNA of the CDR3 is TGTGCCAGCAGTTTATCCACAGGGAGGAAGTTCTTC. The chain has TRBV27 and TRBJ2-1; TRBD1 or TRBD2 may be the D gene (6 bases each). Trimming left V 0 bases short and J 14 bases short, with 11 bases between. The CDR3 covers 12 residues. Germline CDR1 is MNHEY and CDR2 is SMNVEV (reference sequence).

V is TRBV19 and J is TRBJ2-1, with D maybe TRBD2 (5 bases). Deletions cut 2 bases from V and 8 bases from J, with 7 bases between. The length of the CDR3 is 12 residues. The germline V gene encodes CDR1 LNHDA and CDR2 SQIVND (reference sequence). The CDR3 is CASSIWGDEQFF. The CDR3 bases are TGTGCCAGTAGTATATGGGGAGATGAGCAGTTCTTC.

The rearrangement uses TRBV19 and TRBJ1-3; a possible D gene is TRBD1 (6 bases). The ends were cut back, 4 bases at V and 0 bases at J, with 16 bases in the middle. The CDR3 extends over 17 amino acids. CDR1 is LNHDA, CDR2 SQIVND, per germline (reference sequence). The CDR3, as DNA: TGTGCCAGTAGTAGGCAACAGGGTAGGAGCTCTGGAAACACCATATATTTT. It is translated as CASSRQQGRSSGNTIYF.

The chain carries TRBV27 and TRBJ1-1; D is uncertain. CDR1 MNHEY and CDR2 SMNVEV come from the germline V gene (reference sequence). CDR3 size: 13 residues. V lost 2 bases and J lost 1, with 5 bases in between. The CDR3 coding sequence is TGTGCCAGCAGTTTAACGGAGAACACTGAAGCTTTCTTT. It specifies CASSLTENTEAFF.

This clone was counted once. V gene TRBV7-2 combines with J gene TRBJ1-2; TRBD1 aligns across 7 bases. The V and J ends lost 1 base and 3 bases, in that order; junction bases with no gene match: 2. CDR1 and CDR2 from the germline V gene are SGHTA and FQGNSA. The CDR3 covers 14 residues. This chain's CDR3 is CASSLGGQHYGYTF. The DNA for the CDR3 is TGTGCCAGCAGCTTAGGGGGACAGCACTATGGCTACACCTTC.

The chain is built from TRBV30 and TRBJ1-4; weak D call: TRBD1 (5 bases). Trimming pared 5 bases from V and 8 bases from J, leaving 12 bases between. This CDR3 contains 12 residues. The germline V gene encodes CDR1 GTSNPN and CDR2 SVGIG (reference sequence). CDR3 nucleotide sequence: TGTGCCTGGGGGACTTCCAGGGAAAAACTGTTTTTT. It yields the protein CAWGTSREKLFF.

This rearrangement joins TRBV4-2 to TRBJ1-1, with 7 bases aligning to TRBD1. V lost 1 base, J lost 1 base, and 9 bases stayed unmatched. The germline V gene encodes CDR1 LGHNA and CDR2 YNFKEQ. This CDR3 comprises 17 residues. Here the CDR3 reads CASSQGAQTGRNTEAFF. The CDR3 region has the DNA TGTGCCAGCAGCCAAGGGGCCCAGACAGGGAGGAACACTGAAGCTTTCTTT.

This rearrangement joins TRBV7-9 to TRBJ2-7; weak D call: TRBD2 (5 bases). V gave up 5 bases and J gave up 1 base, with 18 bases separating them. CDR3 length equals 16 residues. Germline CDR1 is SEHNR and CDR2 is FQNEAQ (reference sequence). The CDR3 loop reads CASSPRGASGSYEQYF. The CDR3 coding sequence is TGTGCCAGCAGCCCCCGAGGAGCGAGCGGATCCTACGAGCAGTACTTC.